This T cell receptor beta chain was found in a study of cytotoxic CD8 clonotypes in ibrutinib-treated CLL (dated by TCRdb to the early 2020s). In terms of the full investigation: In this cohort, about 16 patients were treatment-naive and roughly ten were relapsed/refractory, while around 18 had unmutated IGHV. The response samples were drawn at a median of approximately twelve months into treatment, with a range of about 6 to 36 months. Samples averaged approximately 250,000 productive templates and approximately 100,000 productive rearrangements. Responses were partial in 24 patients and complete in 2; after median roughly 69 months follow-up, roughly 15 stayed in remission and roughly twelve progressed. Cryopreserved peripheral blood mononuclear cells were obtained before treatment, at response, and at either sustained remission or disease progression. Longitudinal samples were obtainable from about 30% of the roughly 90 participants in the trial.

Turning to this clone: Its antigen is still unknown. Base qualities are not recorded, but no much larger clone differs from it by a single base.

For TCR beta library preparation, roughly 2.1 micrograms of genomic DNA were isolated from cryopreserved PBMCs. Longitudinal blood samples from CLL patients receiving ibrutinib monotherapy were subjected to high-throughput TCR beta sequencing. The patients were enrolled in a single-center, open-label phase 2 trial of ibrutinib monotherapy. Study-wide findings and limitations: At baseline, clonality was higher than in age-matched healthy donors and showed a strong correlation with circulating CD8+ T-cell counts. Lymph node repertoires were not examined, and the timing of sampling was not matched between patients in sustained remission and those whose disease progressed. Clonality increased at ibrutinib response, stayed stable in sustained remission, and fell back toward baseline at progression. Public clonotypes were found to be uncommon and were observed to contract or remain stable during treatment; the increase in clonality was shown to reflect expansion of private clonotypes at ibrutinib response.

The goal of deep resolution MiSeq sequencing was a depth between 1 in 1 million and 1 in 200,000 T cells, and coverage averaged 10x per clonotype. The immunoSEQ hsTCRB Kit was used to generate the TCR beta libraries. Processing in the source paper ran as follows. The data were analyzed with ImmunoSEQ Analyzer and ImmunoSEQ Data Assistant, and V, D and J gene assignments followed IMGT definitions. Clonality, which ranges from 0 to 1, was calculated as one minus the normalized Shannon entropy of productive rearrangement frequencies. Public clonotype analysis was restricted to overrepresented clonotypes comprising at least 0.05% of each patient's repertoire. Repertoires from thirteen age-matched healthy donors in immuneACCESS were used as clonality controls. In TCRdb, the immuneACCESS table is reduced to in-frame sequences with V and J assigned. These tables do not hold every clone; where another copy was compared, an unresolved V gene accounts for under half, and the others remain unexplained. Clone size and the V and J calls come from that table; the DNA yielded D and trimming. The sample table shows 14,000 or so clones, and around 60% are seen once. The ten largest account for 40% of the sample.

From the germline V gene (reference sequence), CDR1 is MNHEY and CDR2 is SMNVEV. From the cysteine up to the phenylalanine, the CDR3 has a length of 16 residues. Solely the CDR3 DNA is kept, with 48 bases framed from the first base. V is clipped by 3 bases and J by 6 bases, and the sequence between their germline boundaries is 17 bases long. This TCR came from a human donor with chronic lymphocytic leukemia. The rearrangement joined TRBV27 to TRBJ2-2; TRBD2 is possibly the D segment (5 matching bases). The sequences come from PBMCs, collected before ibrutinib treatment. CDR3 loop: CASSLLGAGLSGELFF. The DNA sequence is given as TGTGCCAGCAGTTTGTTGGGAGCCGGGTTGTCCGGGGAGCTGTTTTTT.